The present TCR beta chain was sequenced within a study of OX40 agonist ivuxolimab in advanced cancers. Study at large: Partial responses were achieved by three patients, one with hepatocellular carcinoma and two with cutaneous melanoma.

A history of autoimmune disease or systemic immunosuppression excluded patients. Peripheral blood came from all dose cohorts at three timepoints. The CDR3 spans 19 residues. Germline CDR1 and CDR2: SGDLS and YYNGEE. V gave up 0 bases and J gave up 0 bases; unmatched junction bases: 5. Measured with immunoSEQ multiplex PCR; TCRdb has only the in-frame clones, and not every one. Of about 79,000 clones in the sample, approximately 94% were seen once. The specimen comprised CD4+ or CD8+ T cells sorted from blood, sampled in a trial of the OX40 agonist ivuxolimab. This sequence originates from an adult with an advanced solid tumor such as melanoma, head and neck, liver or kidney cancer. V and J are TRBV9 and TRBJ2-2, with 13 bases that match TRBD2. CDR3 nucleotides: TGTGCCAGCAGCGTAGGGGGACTAGCGGGACTCGCGAACACCGGGGAGCTGTTTTTT. Translation gives CASSVGGLAGLANTGELFF.